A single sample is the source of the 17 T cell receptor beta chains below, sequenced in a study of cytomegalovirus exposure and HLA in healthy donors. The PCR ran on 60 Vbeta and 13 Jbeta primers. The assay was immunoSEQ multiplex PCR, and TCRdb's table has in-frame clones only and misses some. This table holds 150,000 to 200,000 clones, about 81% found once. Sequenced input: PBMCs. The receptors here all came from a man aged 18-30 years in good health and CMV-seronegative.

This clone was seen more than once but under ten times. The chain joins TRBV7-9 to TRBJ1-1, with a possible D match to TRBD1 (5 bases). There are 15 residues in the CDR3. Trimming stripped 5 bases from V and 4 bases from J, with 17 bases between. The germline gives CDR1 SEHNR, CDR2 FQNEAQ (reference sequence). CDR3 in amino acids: CASSQPSGFRTEAFF. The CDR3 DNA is TGTGCCAGCAGCCAGCCTTCAGGGTTCCGCACTGAAGCTTTCTTT.

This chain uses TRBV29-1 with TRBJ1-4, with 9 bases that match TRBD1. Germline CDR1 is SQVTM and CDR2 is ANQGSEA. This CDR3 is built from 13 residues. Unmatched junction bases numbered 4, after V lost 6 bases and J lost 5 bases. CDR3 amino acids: CSVAGTGNEKLFF. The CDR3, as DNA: TGCAGCGTGGCCGGGACAGGGAATGAAAAACTGTTTTTT. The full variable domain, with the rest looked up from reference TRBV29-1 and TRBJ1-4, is SAVISQKPSRDICQRGTSLTIQCQVDSQVTMMFWYRQQPGQSLTLIATANQGSEATYESGFVIDKFPISRPNLTFSTLTVSNMSPEDSSIYLCSVAGTGNEKLFFGSGTQLSVL.

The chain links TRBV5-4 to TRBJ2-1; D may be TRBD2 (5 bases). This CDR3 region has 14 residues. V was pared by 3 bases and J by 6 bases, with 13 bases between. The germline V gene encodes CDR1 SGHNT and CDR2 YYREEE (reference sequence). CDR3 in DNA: TGTGCCAGCAGCTCGGCCGGGGAACTCAATGAGCAGTTCTTC. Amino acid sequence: CASSSAGELNEQFF.

The CDR3 reads CASSKDEDRAQDTQYF. CDR3 nucleotide sequence: TGTGCCAGCAGCAAAGATGAGGACAGGGCGCAAGATACGCAGTATTTT. The chain joins TRBV21-1 to TRBJ2-3; the table names TRBD1, a call not compared with the DNA. TRBV21-1 is reported as a pseudogene. The CDR3 has 16 residues.

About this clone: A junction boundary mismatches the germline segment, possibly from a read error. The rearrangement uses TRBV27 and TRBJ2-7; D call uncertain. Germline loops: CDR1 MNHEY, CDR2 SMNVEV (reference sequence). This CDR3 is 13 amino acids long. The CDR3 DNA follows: TGTGCCAGCAGCCGCAGTCCCTCCCACGAGCAGTACTTC. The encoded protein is CASSRSPSHEQYF.

Here the CDR3 reads CAISPVTGPREQYF. CDR3 DNA: TGTGCCATCAGTCCAGTTACAGGGCCGAGGGAGCAGTACTTC. The chain has TRBV10-3 and TRBJ2-7, with a tentative D call TRBD1 (6 bases). Trimming pared 5 bases from V and 7 bases from J, leaving 18 bases between. This CDR3 spans 14 amino acids. CDR1 is ENHRY, CDR2 SYGVKD, per germline.

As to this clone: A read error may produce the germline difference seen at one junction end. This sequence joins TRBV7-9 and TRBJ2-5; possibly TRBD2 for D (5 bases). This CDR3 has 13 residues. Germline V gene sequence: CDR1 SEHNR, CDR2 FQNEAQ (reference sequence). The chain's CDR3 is CSSSLAGEETQYF. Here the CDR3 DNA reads TGTTCCAGCAGCTTAGCCGGGGAGGAGACCCAGTACTTC.

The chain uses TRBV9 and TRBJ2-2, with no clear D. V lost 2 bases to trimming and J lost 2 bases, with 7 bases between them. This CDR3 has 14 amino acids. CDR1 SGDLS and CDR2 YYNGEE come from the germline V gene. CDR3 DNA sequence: TGTGCCAGCAGCGTTTCCCTAAACACCGGGGAGCTGTTTTTT. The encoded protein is CASSVSLNTGELFF.

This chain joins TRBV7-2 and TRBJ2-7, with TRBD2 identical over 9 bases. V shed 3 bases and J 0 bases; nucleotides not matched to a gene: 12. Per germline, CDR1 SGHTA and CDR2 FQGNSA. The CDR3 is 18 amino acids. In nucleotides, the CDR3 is TGTGCCAGCAGCTTCGACCCCAAGACTAGCGGTAACTCCTACGAGCAGTACTTC. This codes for CASSFDPKTSGNSYEQYF.

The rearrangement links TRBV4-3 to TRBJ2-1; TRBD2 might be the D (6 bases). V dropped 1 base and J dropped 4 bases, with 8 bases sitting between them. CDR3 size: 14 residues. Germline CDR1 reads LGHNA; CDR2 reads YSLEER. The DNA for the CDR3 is TGCGCCAGCAGCCAAGGGACTACATACAATGAGCAGTTCTTC. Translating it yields CASSQGTTYNEQFF.

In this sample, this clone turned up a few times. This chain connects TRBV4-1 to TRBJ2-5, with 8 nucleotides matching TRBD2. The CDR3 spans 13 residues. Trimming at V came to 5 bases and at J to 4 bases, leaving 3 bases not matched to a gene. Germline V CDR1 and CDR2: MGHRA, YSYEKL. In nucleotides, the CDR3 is TGCGCCAGCAGCTTTAGCGGGGCAGAGACCCAGTACTTC. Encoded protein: CASSFSGAETQYF.

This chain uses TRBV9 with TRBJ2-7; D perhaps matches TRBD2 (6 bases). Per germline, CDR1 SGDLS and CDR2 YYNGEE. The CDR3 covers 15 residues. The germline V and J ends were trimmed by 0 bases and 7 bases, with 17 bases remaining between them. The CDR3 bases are TGTGCCAGCAGCGTAGATTACGGGAGCCACTATGAGCAGTACTTC. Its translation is CASSVDYGSHYEQYF.

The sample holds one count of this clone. The CDR3 loop reads CASSLWATSGGPGDTQYF. Here the CDR3 DNA reads TGTGCCAGCAGCTTGTGGGCGACTAGCGGGGGGCCGGGAGATACGCAGTATTTT. The chain carries TRBV7-2 and TRBJ2-3; 13 positions match TRBD2. The CDR3 spans 18 residues. Germline V gene lookup returns CDR1 SGHTA and CDR2 FQGNSA. The ends lost 3 bases at V and 5 bases at J; junction bases unmatched: 11.

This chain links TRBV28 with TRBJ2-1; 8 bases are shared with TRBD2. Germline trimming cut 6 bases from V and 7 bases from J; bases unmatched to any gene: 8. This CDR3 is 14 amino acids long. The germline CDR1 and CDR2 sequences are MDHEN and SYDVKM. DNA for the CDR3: TGTGCCAGCAGCCTCGGGGGGGTCATAAATGAGCAGTTCTTC. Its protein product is CASSLGGVINEQFF. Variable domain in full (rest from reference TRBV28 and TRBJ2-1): DVKVTQSSRYLVKRTGEKVFLECVQDMDHENMFWYRQDPGLGLRLIYFSYDVKMKEKGDIPEGYSVSREKKERFSLILESASTNQTSMYLCASSLGGVINEQFFGPGTRLTVL.

CDR3 loop: CASSLVPGTRGIDEQFF. Here the CDR3 DNA reads TGTGCCAGCAGCTTAGTCCCCGGGACTAGGGGGATCGATGAGCAGTTCTTC. This rearrangement joins TRBV7-2 to TRBJ2-1, with TRBD2 matching 8 bases. There are 17 residues in the CDR3. V gave up 1 base and J gave up 8 bases; unmatched junction bases: 13. Germline loops: CDR1 SGHTA, CDR2 FQGNSA.

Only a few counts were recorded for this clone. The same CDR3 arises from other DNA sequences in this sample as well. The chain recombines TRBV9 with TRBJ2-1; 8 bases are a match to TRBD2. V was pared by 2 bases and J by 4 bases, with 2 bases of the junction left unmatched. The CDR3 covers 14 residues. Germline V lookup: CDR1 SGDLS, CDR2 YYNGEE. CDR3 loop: CASSVSGGYNEQFF. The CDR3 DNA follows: TGTGCCAGCAGCGTCAGCGGGGGTTACAATGAGCAGTTCTTC.

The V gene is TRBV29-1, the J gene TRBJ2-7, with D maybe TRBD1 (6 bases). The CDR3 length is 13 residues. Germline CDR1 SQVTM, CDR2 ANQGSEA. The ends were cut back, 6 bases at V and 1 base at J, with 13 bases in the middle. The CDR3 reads CSVGTRASYEQYF. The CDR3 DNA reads TGCAGCGTCGGGACACGCGCTTCCTACGAGCAGTACTTC.